This T cell receptor beta chain was identified during a study of post-analysis software for immune sequencing data. Study details: Courses of disease covered relapsing-remitting, secondary progressive and progressive-relapsing multiple sclerosis.

Notes on the study in general: With F measure, samples from one preparation batch clustered together strongly. TRBV segments more frequent in patients than in controls numbered about 5 and included TRBV5-6, TRBV5-1 and TRBV20-1.

cDNA libraries for TCR beta contained unique molecular identifiers. Roughly 500,000 cDNA molecules were obtained per 1 to 10 million input T cells. TCRdb fed the PCR reads into MiXCR, producing one record per CDR3 protein. The sample holds 800,000 to 950,000 distinct CDR3 sequences, 53% seen once. This CDR3 has 15 residues. The ends were cut back, 3 bases at V and 9 bases at J, with 24 bases in the middle. From germline, CDR1 is DFQATT and CDR2 SNEGSKA (reference sequence). Note on this clonotype: Its target is not known.

The source is a girl under 18 with multiple sclerosis. The specimen was blood. V and J are TRBV20-1 and TRBJ2-7, with D perhaps being TRBD1 or TRBD2 (5 bases each). The CDR3, as DNA: TGCAGTGCTAGTAGTCCCGGGACGGGCGCTGAAGTGCAGTACTTC. It translates to CSASSPGTGAEVQYF.